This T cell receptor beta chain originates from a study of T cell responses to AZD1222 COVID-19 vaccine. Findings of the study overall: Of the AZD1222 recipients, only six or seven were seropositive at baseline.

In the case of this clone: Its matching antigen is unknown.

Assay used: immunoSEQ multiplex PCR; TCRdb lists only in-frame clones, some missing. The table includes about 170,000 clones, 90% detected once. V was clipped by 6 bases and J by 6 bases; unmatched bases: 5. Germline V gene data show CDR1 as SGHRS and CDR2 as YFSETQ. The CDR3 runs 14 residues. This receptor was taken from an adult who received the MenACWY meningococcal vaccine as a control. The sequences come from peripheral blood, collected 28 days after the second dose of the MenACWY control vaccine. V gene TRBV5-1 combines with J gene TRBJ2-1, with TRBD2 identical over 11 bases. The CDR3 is CASKRGTSGNEQFF. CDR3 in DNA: TGCGCCAGCAAGAGGGGGACTAGCGGCAATGAGCAGTTCTTC.